Sequencing of this TCR beta chain was carried out in a study of blood T cell repertoires in COVID-19. The overall study: COVID-19 samples, acute and convalescent, were from the United States, Italy and Spain. PBMCs, B-cell-depleted T cells, or T cells were the source of the cDNA or gDNA that made up the material.

Original analysis: By means of reference gene primer amplification, nucleated cell counts were estimated. Sequencing used immunoSEQ multiplex PCR; TCRdb keeps in-frame clones, though not all of them. The V and J calls and clone size were taken over from that table, and D and trimming were inferred from the DNA. Counted here are tens of thousands of clones, around 86% occurring once; the ten biggest clones make up around 8%. The sequenced sample was peripheral blood. The TCR originated in a man aged 50 to 60 with active COVID-19.

In DNA form, the CDR3 reads TGCGCCAGCAGCCAAGATAGGGGTTCCATTGGCTACACCTTC. Amino acid sequence: CASSQDRGSIGYTF. This chain connects TRBV4-3 to TRBJ1-2; D is perhaps TRBD1 (5 bases). Germline CDR1 LGHNA, CDR2 YSLEER. There are 14 residues in the CDR3. V was trimmed by 0 bases and J by 7 bases, leaving 12 bases between them.